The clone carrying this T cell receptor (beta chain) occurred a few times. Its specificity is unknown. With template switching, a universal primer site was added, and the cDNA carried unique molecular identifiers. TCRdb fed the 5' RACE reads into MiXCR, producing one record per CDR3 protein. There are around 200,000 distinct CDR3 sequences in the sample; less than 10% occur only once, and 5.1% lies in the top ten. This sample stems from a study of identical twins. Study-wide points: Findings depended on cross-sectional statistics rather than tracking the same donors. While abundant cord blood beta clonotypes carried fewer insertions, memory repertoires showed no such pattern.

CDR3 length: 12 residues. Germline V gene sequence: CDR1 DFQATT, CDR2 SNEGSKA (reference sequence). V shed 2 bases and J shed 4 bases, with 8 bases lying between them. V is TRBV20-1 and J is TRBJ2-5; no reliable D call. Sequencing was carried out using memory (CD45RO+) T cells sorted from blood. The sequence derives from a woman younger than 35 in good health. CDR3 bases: TGCAGTGCTAGAATAAGCGCAGAGACCCAGTACTTC. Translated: CSARISAETQYF.